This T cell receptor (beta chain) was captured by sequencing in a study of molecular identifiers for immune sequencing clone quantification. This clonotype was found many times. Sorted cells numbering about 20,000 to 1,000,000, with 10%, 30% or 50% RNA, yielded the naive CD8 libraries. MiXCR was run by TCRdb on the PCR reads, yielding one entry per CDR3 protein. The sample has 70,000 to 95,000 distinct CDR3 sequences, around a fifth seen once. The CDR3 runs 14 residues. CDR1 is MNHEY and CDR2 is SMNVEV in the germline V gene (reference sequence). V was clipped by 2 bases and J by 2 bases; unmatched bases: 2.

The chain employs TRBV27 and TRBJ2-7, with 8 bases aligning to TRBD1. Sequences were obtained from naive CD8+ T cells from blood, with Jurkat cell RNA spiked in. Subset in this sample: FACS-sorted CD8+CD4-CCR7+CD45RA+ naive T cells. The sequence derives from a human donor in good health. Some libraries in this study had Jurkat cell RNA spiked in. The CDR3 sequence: CASSLKDRAYEQYF. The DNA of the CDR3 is TGTGCCAGCAGTTTAAAGGACAGGGCCTACGAGCAGTACTTC.